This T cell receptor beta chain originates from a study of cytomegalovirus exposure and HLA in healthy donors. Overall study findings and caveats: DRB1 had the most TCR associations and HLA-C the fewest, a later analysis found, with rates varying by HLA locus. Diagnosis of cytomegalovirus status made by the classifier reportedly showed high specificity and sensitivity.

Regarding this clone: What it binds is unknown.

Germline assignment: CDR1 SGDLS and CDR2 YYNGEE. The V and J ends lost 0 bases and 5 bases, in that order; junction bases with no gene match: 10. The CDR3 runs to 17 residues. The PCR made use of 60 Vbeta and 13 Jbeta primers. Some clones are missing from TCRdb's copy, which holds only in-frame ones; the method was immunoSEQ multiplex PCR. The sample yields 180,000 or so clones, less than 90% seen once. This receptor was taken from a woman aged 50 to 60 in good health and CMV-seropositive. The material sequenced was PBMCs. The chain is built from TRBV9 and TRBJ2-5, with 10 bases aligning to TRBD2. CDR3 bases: TGTGCCAGCAGCGTAGGGCCTAGCGGGAGCTCAGAGGAGACCCAGTACTTC. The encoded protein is CASSVGPSGSSEETQYF.